A selection of T cell receptor beta chains follows, all from one sample in a study of blood T cell repertoires in COVID-19. Profiling relied on immunoSEQ multiplex PCR, and the TCRdb table lists in-frame clones only, not all of them. This sample carries roughly 100,000 clones, roughly four fifths of them seen once, and the ten largest clones take 6.2%. Sequences were obtained from peripheral blood. The receptor set was obtained from a man aged 80 or over with COVID-19, enrolled during active disease. CDR3s include the opening cysteine and the closing phenylalanine or tryptophan. The order of the fields is V gene, J gene, D gene, clone size, CDR3 DNA, CDR3 protein. D genes are given only for firm matches. Size is omitted from some rows. Given values are once, few, many or a class for expanded clones.

>TRBV5-8|TRBJ2-1|.|.
TGTGCCTCCCTAGAGCTAGCTGCTTCAGATGAGCAGTTCTTC
CASLELAASDEQFF
>TRBV10-1|TRBJ2-7|TRBD2|.
TGCGCCAGCAGTGAGTCGACTAGCGGGAGCTACGAGCAGTACTTC
CASSESTSGSYEQYF
>TRBV11-2|TRBJ2-2|TRBD1|.
TGTGCCAGCAGCTTTGACAGGGGTGTCACCGGGGAGCTGTTTTTT
CASSFDRGVTGELFF
>TRBV11-2|TRBJ2-7|TRBD2|.
TGTGCCAGCAGCTTAGATCTGGCGGGAGCCAGCTCCTACGAGCAGTACTTC
CASSLDLAGASSYEQYF
>TRBV5-8|TRBJ1-4|.|.
TGTGCCAGCAGCTTTGGGGGAGACAGGATAAATGAAAAACTGTTTTTT
CASSFGGDRINEKLFF
>TRBV28|TRBJ1-4|TRBD1|.
TGTGCCAGCGGGGGGACAGGGGTTAATGAAAAACTGTTTTTT
CASGGTGVNEKLFF
>TRBV18|TRBJ1-1|.|.
TGTGCCAGCTCCTTTCAGGGGAACACTGAAGCTTTCTTT
CASSFQGNTEAFF
>TRBV2|TRBJ1-5|TRBD1|.
TGTGCCAGCAGTGAACAGGGGGTTAGCAATCAGCCCCAGCATTTT
CASSEQGVSNQPQHF
>TRBV27|TRBJ1-6|.|.
TGTGCCAGCAGTCCCACACGGGGCCGGGGGTTTTCACCCCTCCACTTT
CASSPTRGRGFSPLHF
>TRBV21-1|TRBJ1-5|.|few
TGTGCCAGCAGCAAAAAGACAGGGCCTGTGACGCCCCAGCATTTT
CASSKKTGPVTPQHF
>TRBV30|TRBJ1-4|.|.
TGTGCCTGGAGTAGTCCAGCAACTAATGAAAAACTGTTTTTT
CAWSSPATNEKLFF
>TRBV28|TRBJ1-3|.|many
TGTGCCAGCAGTTTGGGCGCTCGAAACACCATATATTTT
CASSLGARNTIYF